The 8 T cell receptor beta chains below were found in one sample sequenced in a study of T cell repertoires in MIS-A myocarditis. Some clones are missing from TCRdb's copy, which holds only in-frame ones; the method was immunoSEQ multiplex PCR. The repertoire has about 9,200 clones, around 89% of them found once; the top ten carry 2% to 2.5%. The specimen sequenced was thoracic lymph node tissue obtained at autopsy. The receptors stem from a man aged 18 to 30 with fulminant myocarditis from multisystem inflammatory syndrome in adults (MIS-A) after COVID-19.

This clone has just one count. The chain links TRBV27 to TRBJ1-5; TRBD1 agrees at 7 bases. Germline V CDR1 and CDR2: MNHEY, SMNVEV (reference sequence). The CDR3 runs 15 residues. Trimming took 6 bases from V and 3 from J; bases not matched to a gene: 8. The CDR3, as DNA: TGTGCCAGCAGAAAGACAGGGCGCACCAATCAGCCCCAGCATTTT. Encoded protein: CASRKTGRTNQPQHF.

The chain is built from TRBV2 and TRBJ1-5; possibly TRBD1 for D (5 bases). The CDR3 sequence is 14 residues long. Germline CDR1 and CDR2: SNHLY and FYNNEI. V was shortened by 7 bases and J by 2 bases, with 12 bases between the two germline ends. CDR3 amino acids: CASTVRGGNQPQHF. CDR3 DNA sequence: TGTGCCAGCACCGTAAGGGGAGGCAATCAGCCCCAGCATTTT.

The chain employs TRBV11-3 and TRBJ1-3; D is perhaps TRBD1 (5 bases). V lost 5 bases and J lost 4, with 15 bases in between. CDR1 and CDR2 from the germline V gene are SGHNT and YENEEA. This CDR3 spans 15 amino acids. CDR3 in DNA: TGTGCCAGCAGCCGGATGGAGGGGTACGGAAACACCATATATTTT. It is translated as CASSRMEGYGNTIYF.

The chain joins TRBV2 to TRBJ1-4, with 11 bases identical to TRBD1. Trimming took 6 bases from V and 6 from J; bases not matched to a gene: 3. There are 14 residues in the CDR3. Looked up from germline, CDR1 is SNHLY and CDR2 is FYNNEI. The CDR3 region has the DNA TGTGCCAGCAGGCCGGGACAGGGGGATGAAAAACTGTTTTTT. Encoded protein: CASRPGQGDEKLFF.

V is TRBV19 and J is TRBJ2-7; unclear D gene. This CDR3 is built from 13 residues. V was cut by 5 bases and J by 4 bases, with 12 bases left in between. CDR1 and CDR2 (germline): LNHDA, SQIVND (reference sequence). Here the CDR3 reads CASSFNSQYEQYF. The CDR3 DNA follows: TGTGCCAGTAGTTTCAACAGCCAGTACGAGCAGTACTTC. The whole variable domain, filled in from reference TRBV19 and TRBJ2-7, reads DGGITQSPKYLFRKEGQNVTLSCEQNLNHDAMYWYRQDPGQGLRLIYYSQIVNDFQKGDIAEGYSVSREKKESFPLTVTSAQKNPTAFYLCASSFNSQYEQYFGPGTRLTVT.

The V gene is TRBV6-5, the J gene TRBJ2-3, with D possibly being TRBD1 (5 bases). Trimming stripped 3 bases from V and 1 base from J, with 14 bases between. The CDR3 is made up of 16 amino acids. Germline V gene sequence: CDR1 MNHEY, CDR2 SVGAGI. The CDR3 DNA reads TGTGCCAGCAGTTATCTCCAGGGTAGAGGCACAGATACGCAGTATTTT. Its protein product is CASSYLQGRGTDTQYF.

The chain is built from TRBV30 and TRBJ1-1; D is unclear. Trimming removed 2 bases from V and 1 base from J, with 8 bases in between. From germline, CDR1 is GTSNPN and CDR2 SVGIG (reference sequence). CDR3 size: 13 residues. As DNA, the CDR3 is TGTGCCTGGAGTTCCCCAGAGAACACTGAAGCTTTCTTT. Translation: CAWSSPENTEAFF.

The chain combines TRBV7-9 with TRBJ1-1, with D perhaps TRBD1 (6 bases). This CDR3 spans 16 amino acids. CDR1 and CDR2 (germline): SEHNR, FQNEAQ (reference sequence). V was pared by 0 bases and J by 6 bases, with 17 bases between. CDR3 sequence: CASSLAQGTAGAEAFF. The CDR3 nucleotides read TGTGCCAGCAGCTTAGCGCAAGGAACAGCAGGGGCTGAAGCTTTCTTT.